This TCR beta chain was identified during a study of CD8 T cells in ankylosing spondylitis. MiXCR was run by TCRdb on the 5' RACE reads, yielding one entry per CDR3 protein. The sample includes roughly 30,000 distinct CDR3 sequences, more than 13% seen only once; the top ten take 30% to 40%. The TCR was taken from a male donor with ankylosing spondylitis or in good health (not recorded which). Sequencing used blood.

CDR3 sequence (DNA): TGTGCCAGCAGCTCCCCGGGACTAGCGGGAGGAGTAGCCAAAAACATTCAGTACTTC. Translating it yields CASSSPGLAGGVAKNIQYF. The gene calls are TRBV7-2 and TRBJ2-4; 15 bases align to TRBD2. Germline V lookup: CDR1 SGHTA, CDR2 FQGNSA. V lost 4 bases and J lost 0; bases outside the gene matches: 7. This CDR3 contains 19 residues.